The present entry profiles one T cell receptor (beta chain) with its context. This record belongs to a study of blood T cell repertoires in COVID-19. About the study: COVID-19 samples from acute and convalescent phases originated in the United States, Italy and Spain. The cDNA or gDNA used as material had been derived from T cells, B-cell-depleted T cells, or PBMCs.

In the source study's methods: Counts of nucleated cells, estimated from reference gene primer amplification, were obtained. Only in-frame clones appear in the TCRdb table, and some are missing; sequencing was by immunoSEQ multiplex PCR. V and J calls and clone size are as listed in that table; D and trimming were resolved from the DNA. The table includes 200,000 to 300,000 clones, approximately 83% detected once. Trimming removed 4 bases from V and 4 bases from J, with 7 bases in between. This CDR3 is 12 amino acids long. Germline V gene sequence: CDR1 LNHNV, CDR2 YYDKDF (reference sequence). The clonotype comes from a man aged 40-49 years with acute or convalescent COVID-19. Sequencing was carried out using peripheral blood. The chain links TRBV15 to TRBJ1-2, with D possibly matching TRBD1 (6 bases). Here the CDR3 DNA reads TGTGCCACCAGCATACAGGGCTATGGCTACACCTTC. Translated, it gives CATSIQGYGYTF.